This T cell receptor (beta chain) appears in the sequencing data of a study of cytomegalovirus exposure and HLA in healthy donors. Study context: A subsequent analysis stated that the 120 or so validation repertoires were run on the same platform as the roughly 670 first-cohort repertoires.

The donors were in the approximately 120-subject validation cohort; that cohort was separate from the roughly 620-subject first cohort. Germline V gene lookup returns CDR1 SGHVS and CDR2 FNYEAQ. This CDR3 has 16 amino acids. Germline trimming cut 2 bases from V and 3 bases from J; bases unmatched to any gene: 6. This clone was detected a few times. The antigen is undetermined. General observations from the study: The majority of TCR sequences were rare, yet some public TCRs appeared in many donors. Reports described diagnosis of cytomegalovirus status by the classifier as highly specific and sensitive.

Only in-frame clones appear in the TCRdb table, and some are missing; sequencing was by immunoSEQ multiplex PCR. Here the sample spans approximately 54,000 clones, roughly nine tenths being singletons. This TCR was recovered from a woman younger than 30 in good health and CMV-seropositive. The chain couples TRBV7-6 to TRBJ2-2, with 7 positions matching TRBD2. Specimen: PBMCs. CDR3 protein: CASSLYGLEDTGELFF. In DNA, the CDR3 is TGTGCCAGCAGCTTATACGGACTAGAGGACACCGGGGAGCTGTTTTTT.